This T cell receptor (beta chain) is from a study of T-cell memory formation after mild COVID-19. There are a few counts of this clonotype. The 5'RACE method, run with constant-segment primers, produced TCR alpha and TCR beta cDNA libraries (carrying sample barcodes and UMIs). TCRdb processed the 5' RACE reads anew with MiXCR; each CDR3 protein has one entry. The data contain more than 350,000 distinct CDR3 sequences, roughly 15% of them seen just once; the ten biggest clones take up 20% to 25%. CDR1 SGHVS and CDR2 FQNEAQ come from the germline V gene. The CDR3 consists of 17 residues. Trimming left V 1 base short and J 2 bases short, with 18 bases between.

The chain joins TRBV7-8 to TRBJ2-7, with D perhaps matching TRBD1 or TRBD2 (5 bases each). Sequences were obtained from PBMCs or a T cell subset sorted from them (not recorded which). The receptor's source is a man aged 18 to 35 who had mild COVID-19 (a few samples of this study predate the infection). Cell type and time point are not known. Here the CDR3 reads CASSLERGPTPTYEQYV. The CDR3 region has the DNA TGTGCCAGCAGCTTAGAGAGGGGACCCACTCCTACCTACGAGCAGTACGTC.